This T cell receptor (beta chain) was obtained from a study of blood T cell repertoires in COVID-19. Study in general: Sites across the United States, Italy and Spain contributed samples from acute and convalescent COVID-19.

CDR1 is SGHAT and CDR2 is FQNNGV in the germline V gene. The CDR3 contains 15 residues. V lost 5 bases to trimming and J lost 0 bases, with 13 bases between them. Measured with immunoSEQ multiplex PCR; TCRdb has only the in-frame clones, and not every one. The table lists approximately 100,000 clones, roughly 79% of them singletons, with over 9.5% in the top ten. The clonotype was recovered from a human donor in a cohort sampled during active COVID-19. The rearrangement links TRBV11-2 to TRBJ1-1; D gene uncertain. What was sequenced was peripheral blood. The DNA of the CDR3 is TGTGCCAGCAGCCCCCCGGACGGGATGAACACTGAAGCTTTCTTT. Its translation: CASSPPDGMNTEAFF.